This TCR beta chain originates from a study of regulatory T cells in long-lasting Graves disease. Study-wide findings and caveats: Persistent disease exhibited a predilection for TRBV28, TRBJ1-2 and TRBJ2-5.

This clonotype has only a few counts. As yet, its antigen is unknown. HTBI primers from iRepertoire and Arm-PCR of CDR3 regions yielded the TCR beta libraries. MiXCR, run by TCRdb on the multiplex PCR reads, gives a single entry per CDR3 protein. The sample gives 400,000 to 500,000 distinct CDR3 sequences, 21% of which show up once; 14% is in the top ten. This CDR3 spans 17 amino acids. Germline V gene data show CDR1 as SGHDN and CDR2 as FVKESK. The V and J ends lost 2 bases and 4 bases, in that order; junction bases with no gene match: 8. Time point described: persistent/refractory GD, antithyroid drugs over 5 years with positive TRAb. Following extraction of RNA from PBMCs, that RNA was used to make the TCR library.

The V gene is TRBV14, the J gene TRBJ2-7, with 13 bases lining up with TRBD2. This TCR came from a female donor with Graves disease. The sample here was peripheral blood mononuclear cells (PBMCs), taken when the disease was refractory, from a patient treated with antithyroid drugs. The CDR3 bases are TGTGCCAGCAGCCAAACGATACTAGCGGGAGGGCGATACGAGCAGTACTTC. This encodes CASSQTILAGGRYEQYF.